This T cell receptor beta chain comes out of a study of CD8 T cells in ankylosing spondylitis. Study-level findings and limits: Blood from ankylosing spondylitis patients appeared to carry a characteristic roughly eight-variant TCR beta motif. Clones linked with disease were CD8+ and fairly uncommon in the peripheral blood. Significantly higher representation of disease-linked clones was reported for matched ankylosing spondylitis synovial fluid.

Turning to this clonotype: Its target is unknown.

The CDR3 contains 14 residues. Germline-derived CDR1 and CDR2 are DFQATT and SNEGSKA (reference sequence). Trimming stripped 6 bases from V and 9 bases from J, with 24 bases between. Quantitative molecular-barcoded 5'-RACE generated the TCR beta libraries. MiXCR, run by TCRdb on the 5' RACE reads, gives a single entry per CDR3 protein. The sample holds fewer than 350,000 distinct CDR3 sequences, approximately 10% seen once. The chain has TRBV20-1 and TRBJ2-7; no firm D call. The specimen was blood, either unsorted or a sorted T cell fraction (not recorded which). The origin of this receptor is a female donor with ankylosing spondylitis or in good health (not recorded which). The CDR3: CSAPIRAPGFGQYF. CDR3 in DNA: TGCAGTGCCCCGATCCGTGCCCCCGGTTTTGGGCAGTACTTC.